This TCR beta chain was sequenced in a study of T-cell reconstitution after alpha-beta-depleted transplantation in children. Study conclusions and caveats: After transplant, at about two months, alpha-beta T cells were reportedly derived from several hundred expanded graft clones. TCRbeta diversity was high at day 60 in some patients (a result of surviving recipient T cells and thymic progenitors). When one year had passed after transplant, most T-cell counts and diversity came from newly produced T cells.

The TCRbeta library was prepared with unique molecular identifiers. Using its own MiXCR run on the PCR reads, TCRdb lists one record per CDR3 protein. The sample has about 300,000 distinct CDR3 sequences, 10% seen once; the top ten hold less than 8%. This CDR3 is built from 15 residues. With V trimmed by 1 base and J by 1 base, 3 bases remained unmatched. Germline V gives CDR1 SEHNR, CDR2 FQNEAQ (reference sequence). This clonotype came up many times. Its antigen remains unknown. The V call is TRBV7-9, the J call TRBJ1-1; 7 bases align to TRBD1. The clonotype comes from a boy under three years old with acute myeloid leukemia, due to receive a stem cell transplant. The sample consisted of PBMCs, taken before TCRalphabeta/CD19-depleted stem cell transplant. The CDR3 reads CASSLEDRANTEAFF. The DNA for the CDR3 is TGTGCCAGCAGCTTAGAAGACAGGGCGAACACTGAAGCTTTCTTT.